A single sample is the source of the 9 T cell receptor beta chains below, sequenced in a study of T-cell reconstitution after alpha-beta-depleted transplantation in children. Unique molecular identifiers were used in preparing the TCRbeta library. TCRdb reprocessed the PCR reads with MiXCR, giving one entry per CDR3 protein. Altogether hundreds of thousands of distinct CDR3 sequences are present, roughly 15% being singletons, with the ten largest covering 25% to 30%. The source material was PBMCs, mostly from graft donor cells, sampled 360 days after TCRalphabeta/CD19-depleted stem cell transplant. Receptors originate from a boy younger than two who had a stem cell transplant for Wiskott-Aldrich syndrome, so the T cells may come from the graft donor.

This chain joins TRBV5-5 and TRBJ1-2; TRBD1 might be the D (6 bases). The germline gives CDR1 SGHKS, CDR2 YYEKEE (reference sequence). The CDR3 contains 14 residues. V dropped 0 bases and J dropped 9 bases, with 15 bases sitting between them. In DNA, the CDR3 is TGTGCCAGCAGCTTGGTTGGGGGCCGCGGGAGCTACACCTTC. Its translation is CASSLVGGRGSYTF.

This clonotype was seen only a few times. The genes are TRBV5-1 and TRBJ2-1, with D perhaps matching TRBD2 (6 bases). The V and J ends lost 0 bases and 3 bases respectively, with 10 bases between them. CDR3 length: 15 residues. Per the germline V gene, CDR1 is SGHRS and CDR2 is YFSETQ. CDR3 in DNA: TGCGCCAGCAGCTTGGCTAGGACTAACTACAATGAGCAGTTCTTC. It translates to CASSLARTNYNEQFF.

V and J are TRBV14 and TRBJ2-1; TRBD2 matches 12 bases. The J segment lost 5 bases and the V segment lost 4 bases, leaving 9 bases of the junction unmatched. Per germline, CDR1 SGHDN and CDR2 FVKESK. The CDR3 is 17 residues long. CDR3 in DNA: TGTGCCAGCAGCCCCCTCGAGTCTAGCGGGAGGGACAATGAGCAGTTCTTC. Protein product: CASSPLESSGRDNEQFF.

The chain links TRBV12-3 or TRBV12-4 to TRBJ1-1, with D unresolved. Trimming removed 2 bases at V and 1 base at J, with 5 bases between. The CDR3 is made up of 13 amino acids. The CDR3 spells CASSLLRNTEAFF. DNA of the CDR3: TGTGCCAGCAGTTTACTCAGGAACACTGAAGCTTTCTTT.

This clonotype turned up a few times. The rearrangement links TRBV5-1 to TRBJ2-1; 8 positions match TRBD1. The CDR3 length is 17 residues. Per the germline V gene, CDR1 is SGHRS and CDR2 is YFSETQ. V lost 4 bases to trimming and J lost 2 bases; unmatched junction nucleotides: 11. The CDR3 region is CASSTLDRAIPYNEQFF. CDR3 in DNA: TGCGCCAGCAGCACCCTGGACAGGGCGATTCCCTACAATGAGCAGTTCTTC.

This clonotype has a handful of counts. The J gene is TRBJ2-1, the V gene TRBV6-2 or TRBV6-3; the D gene is possibly TRBD2 (6 bases). Looked up from germline, CDR1 is MNHEY and CDR2 is SVGEGT. V lost 6 bases, J lost 7 bases, and 22 bases lay in between. This CDR3 contains 16 residues. In DNA form, the CDR3 reads TGTGCCAGCAGGACGAGCCTCGGGAGAATCCGGAATGAGCAGTTCTTC. Encoded protein: CASRTSLGRIRNEQFF.

The gene calls are TRBV3-1 and TRBJ2-3; TRBD2 aligns across 7 bases. The CDR3 loop spans 19 amino acids. The germline V gene has CDR1 LGHDT and CDR2 YNNKEL (reference sequence). The V gene end was trimmed by 2 bases and the J gene end by 1 base; junction bases not matched to a gene: 15. The CDR3, as DNA: TGTGCCAGCAGCCAAAGGCCAGCGGGAATAATGGGTCGCACAGATACGCAGTATTTT. Protein: CASSQRPAGIMGRTDTQYF.

A few counts support this clonotype. The chain joins TRBV12-3 or TRBV12-4 to TRBJ2-1; D gene ambiguous. This CDR3 is 13 amino acids long. Trimming removed 1 base at V and 6 bases at J, with 7 bases between. The CDR3 DNA sequence: TGTGCCAGCAGTTTAGAGGGTTTCAATGAGCAGTTCTTC. Amino acids: CASSLEGFNEQFF.

The chain is built from TRBV5-5 and TRBJ1-5, with 9 bases that match TRBD1. The V segment lost 7 bases and the J segment 6 bases; nucleotides outside the gene matches: 2. This CDR3 comprises 12 residues. Germline CDR1 reads SGHKS; CDR2 reads YYEKEE (reference sequence). For the CDR3, the DNA is TGTGCCAGCGGGACAGGGAGTCAGCCCCAGCATTTT. Translated: CASGTGSQPQHF.